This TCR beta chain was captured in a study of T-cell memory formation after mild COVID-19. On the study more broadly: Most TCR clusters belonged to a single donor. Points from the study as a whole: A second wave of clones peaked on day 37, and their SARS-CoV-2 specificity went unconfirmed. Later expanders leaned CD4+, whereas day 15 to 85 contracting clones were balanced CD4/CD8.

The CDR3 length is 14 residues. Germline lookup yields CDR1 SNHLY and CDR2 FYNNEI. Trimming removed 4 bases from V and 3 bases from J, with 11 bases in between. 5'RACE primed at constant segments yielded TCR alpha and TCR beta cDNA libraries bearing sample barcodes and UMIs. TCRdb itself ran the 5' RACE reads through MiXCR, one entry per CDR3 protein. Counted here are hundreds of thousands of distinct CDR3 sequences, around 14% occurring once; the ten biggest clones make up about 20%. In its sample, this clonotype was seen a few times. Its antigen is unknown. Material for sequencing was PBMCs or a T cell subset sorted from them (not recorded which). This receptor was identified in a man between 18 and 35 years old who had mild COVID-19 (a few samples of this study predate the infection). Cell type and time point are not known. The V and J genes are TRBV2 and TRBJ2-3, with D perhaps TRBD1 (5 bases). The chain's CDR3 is CASSGGPGTDTQYF. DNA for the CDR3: TGTGCCAGCAGTGGGGGCCCGGGTACAGATACGCAGTATTTT.